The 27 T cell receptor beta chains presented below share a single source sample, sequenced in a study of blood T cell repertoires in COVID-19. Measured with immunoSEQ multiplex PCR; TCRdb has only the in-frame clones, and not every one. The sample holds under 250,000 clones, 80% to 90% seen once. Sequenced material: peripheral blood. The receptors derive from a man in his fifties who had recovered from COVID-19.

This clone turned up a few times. The CDR3 bases are TGTGCCAGCAGCCCATCGCCCCTATCCTACGAGCAGTACTTC. It translates to CASSPSPLSYEQYF. This chain uses TRBV7-2 with TRBJ2-7; no definite D call. This CDR3 has 14 amino acids. The germline CDR1 and CDR2 sequences are SGHTA and FQGNSA. Trimming removed 5 bases at V and 1 base at J, with 12 bases between. Full variable domain (rest looked up from reference TRBV7-2 and TRBJ2-7): GAGVSQSPSNKVTEKGKDVELRCDPISGHTALYWYRQSLGQGLEFLIYFQGNSAPDKSGLPSDRFSAERTGGSVSTLTIQRTQQEDSAVYLCASSPSPLSYEQYFGPGTRLTVT.

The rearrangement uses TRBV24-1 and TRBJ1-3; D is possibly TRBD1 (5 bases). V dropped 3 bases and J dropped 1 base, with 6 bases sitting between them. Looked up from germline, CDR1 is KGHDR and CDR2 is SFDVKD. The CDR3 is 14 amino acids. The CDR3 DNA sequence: TGTGCCACCAGTGATGGGGGGTCTGGAAACACCATATATTTT. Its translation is CATSDGGSGNTIYF.

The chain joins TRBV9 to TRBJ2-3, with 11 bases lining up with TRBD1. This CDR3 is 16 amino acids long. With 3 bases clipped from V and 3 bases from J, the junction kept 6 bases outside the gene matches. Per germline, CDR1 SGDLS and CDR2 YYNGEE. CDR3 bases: TGTGCCAGCAGCGCACGGACAGGGGGCGGAACAGATACGCAGTATTTT. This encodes CASSARTGGGTDTQYF. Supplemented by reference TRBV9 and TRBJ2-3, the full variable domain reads DSGVTQTPKHLITATGQRVTLRCSPRSGDLSVYWYQQSLDQGLQFLIQYYNGEERAKGNILERFSAQQFPDLHSELNLSSLELGDSALYFCASSARTGGGTDTQYFGPGTRLTVL.

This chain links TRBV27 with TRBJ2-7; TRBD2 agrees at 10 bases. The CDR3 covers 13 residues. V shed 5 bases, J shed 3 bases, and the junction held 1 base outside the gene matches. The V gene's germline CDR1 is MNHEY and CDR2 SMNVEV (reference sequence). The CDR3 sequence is CASSRTSGYEQYF. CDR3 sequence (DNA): TGTGCCAGCAGTAGGACTAGCGGCTACGAGCAGTACTTC.

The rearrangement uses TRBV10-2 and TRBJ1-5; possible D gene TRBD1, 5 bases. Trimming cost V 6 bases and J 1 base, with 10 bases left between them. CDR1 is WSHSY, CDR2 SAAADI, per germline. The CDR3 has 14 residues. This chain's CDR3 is CASSAGNSNQPQHF. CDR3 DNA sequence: TGCGCCAGCAGCGCAGGGAACAGCAATCAGCCCCAGCATTTT.

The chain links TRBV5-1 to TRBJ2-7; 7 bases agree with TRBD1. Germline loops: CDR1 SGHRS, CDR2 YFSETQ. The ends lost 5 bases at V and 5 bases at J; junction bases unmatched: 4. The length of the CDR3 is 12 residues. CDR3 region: CASSLTGDEQYF. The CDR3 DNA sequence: TGCGCCAGCAGTCTTACAGGGGACGAGCAGTACTTC.

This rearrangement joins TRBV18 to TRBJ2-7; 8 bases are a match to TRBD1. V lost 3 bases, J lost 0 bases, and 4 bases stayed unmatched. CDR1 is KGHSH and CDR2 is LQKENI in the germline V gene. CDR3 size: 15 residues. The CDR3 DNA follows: TGTGCCAGCTCACCCCCGGGACAGGCCTCCTACGAGCAGTACTTC. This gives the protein CASSPPGQASYEQYF.

The CDR3 loop reads CASSYAREGPYEQYF. Written as DNA, the CDR3 is TGTGCCAGCAGTTACGCGCGGGAGGGACCCTACGAGCAGTACTTC. This chain joins TRBV6-2 or TRBV6-3 and TRBJ2-7, with TRBD2 identical over 9 bases. The V segment lost 2 bases and the J segment 2 bases; nucleotides outside the gene matches: 4. Germline V CDR1 and CDR2: MNHEY, SVGEGT. The CDR3 spans 15 residues.

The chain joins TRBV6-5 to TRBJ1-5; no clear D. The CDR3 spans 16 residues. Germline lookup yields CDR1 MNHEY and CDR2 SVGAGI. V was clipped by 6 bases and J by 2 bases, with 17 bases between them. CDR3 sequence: CASSYGSPRGNQPQHF. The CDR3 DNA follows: TGTGCCAGCAGCTACGGATCCCCCCGGGGCAATCAGCCCCAGCATTTT.

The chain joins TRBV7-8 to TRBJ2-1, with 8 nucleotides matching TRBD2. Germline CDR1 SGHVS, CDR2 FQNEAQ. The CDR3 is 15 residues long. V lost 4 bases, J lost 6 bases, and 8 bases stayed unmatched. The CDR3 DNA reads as TGTGCCAGCAGCTCCGGGGGGGCCGGACTCAATGAGCAGTTCTTC. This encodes CASSSGGAGLNEQFF.

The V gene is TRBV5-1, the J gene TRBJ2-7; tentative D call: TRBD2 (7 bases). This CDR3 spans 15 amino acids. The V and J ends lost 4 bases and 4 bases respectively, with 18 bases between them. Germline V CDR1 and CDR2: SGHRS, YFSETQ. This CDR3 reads CASSVSSGGQYEQYF. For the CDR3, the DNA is TGCGCCAGCAGCGTCTCTAGCGGAGGACAGTACGAGCAGTACTTC.

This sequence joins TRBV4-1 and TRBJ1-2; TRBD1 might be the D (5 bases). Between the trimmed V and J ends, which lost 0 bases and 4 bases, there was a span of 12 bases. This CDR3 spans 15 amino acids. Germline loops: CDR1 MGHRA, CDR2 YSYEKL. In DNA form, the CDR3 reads TGCGCCAGCAGCCAAGAGCAAAGGGGCAGCTATGGCTACACCTTC. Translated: CASSQEQRGSYGYTF.

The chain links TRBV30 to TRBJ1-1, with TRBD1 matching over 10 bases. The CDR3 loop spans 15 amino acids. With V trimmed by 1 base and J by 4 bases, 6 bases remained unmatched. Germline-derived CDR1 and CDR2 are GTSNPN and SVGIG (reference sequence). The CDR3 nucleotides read TGTGCCTGGAGTGCCCCGACAGGGGGCATCACTGAAGCTTTCTTT. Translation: CAWSAPTGGITEAFF.

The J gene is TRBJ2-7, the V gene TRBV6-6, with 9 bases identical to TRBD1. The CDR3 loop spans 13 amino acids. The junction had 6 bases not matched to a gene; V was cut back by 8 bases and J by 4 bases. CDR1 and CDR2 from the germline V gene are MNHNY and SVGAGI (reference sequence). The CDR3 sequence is CASRDRAGYEQYF. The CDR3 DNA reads TGTGCCAGCCGGGACAGGGCAGGGTACGAGCAGTACTTC.

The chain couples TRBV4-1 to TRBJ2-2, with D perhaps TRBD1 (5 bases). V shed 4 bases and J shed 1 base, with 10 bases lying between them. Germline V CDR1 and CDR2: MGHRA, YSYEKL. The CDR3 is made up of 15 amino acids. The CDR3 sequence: CASSLQGLNTGELFF. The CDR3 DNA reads TGCGCCAGCAGCCTTCAGGGCCTGAACACCGGGGAGCTGTTTTTT.

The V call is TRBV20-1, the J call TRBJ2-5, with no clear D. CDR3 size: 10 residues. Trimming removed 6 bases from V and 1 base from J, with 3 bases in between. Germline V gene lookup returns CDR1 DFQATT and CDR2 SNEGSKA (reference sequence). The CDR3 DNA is TGCAGTGCCAGCCAAGAGACCCAGTACTTC. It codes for CSASQETQYF.

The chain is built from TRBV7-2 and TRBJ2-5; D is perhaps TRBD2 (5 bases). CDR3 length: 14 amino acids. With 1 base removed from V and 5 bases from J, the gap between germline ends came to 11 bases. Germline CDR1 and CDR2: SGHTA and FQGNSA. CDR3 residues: CASSLEASTETQYF. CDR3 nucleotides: TGTGCCAGCAGCTTAGAGGCTAGCACGGAGACCCAGTACTTC.

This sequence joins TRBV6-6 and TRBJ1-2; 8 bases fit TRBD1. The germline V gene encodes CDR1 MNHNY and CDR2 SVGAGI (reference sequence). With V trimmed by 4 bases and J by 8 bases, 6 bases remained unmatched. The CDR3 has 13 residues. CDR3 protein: CASSLDRVEGYTF. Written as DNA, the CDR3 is TGTGCCAGCAGTTTGGACAGGGTCGAGGGCTACACCTTC.

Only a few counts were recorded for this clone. The CDR3: CASSLEAGVDQPQHF. The CDR3, as DNA: TGTGCCAGCAGCTTAGAAGCAGGGGTAGATCAGCCCCAGCATTTT. The rearrangement uses TRBV7-6 and TRBJ1-5; possibly TRBD1 for D (6 bases). The V and J ends lost 1 base and 5 bases respectively, with 12 bases between them. The CDR3 extends over 15 amino acids. Germline CDR1 and CDR2: SGHVS and FNYEAQ.

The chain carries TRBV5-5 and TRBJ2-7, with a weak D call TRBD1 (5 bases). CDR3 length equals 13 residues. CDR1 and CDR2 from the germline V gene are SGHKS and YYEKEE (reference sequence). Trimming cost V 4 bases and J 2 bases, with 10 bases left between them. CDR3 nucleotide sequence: TGTGCCAGCAGCCCAGGGCAGACCTACGAGCAGTACTTC. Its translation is CASSPGQTYEQYF. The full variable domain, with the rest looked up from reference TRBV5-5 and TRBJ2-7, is DAGVTQSPTHLIKTRGQQVTLRCSPISGHKSVSWYQQVLGQGPQFIFQYYEKEERGRGNFPDRFSARQFPNYSSELNVNALLLGDSALYLCASSPGQTYEQYFGPGTRLTVT.

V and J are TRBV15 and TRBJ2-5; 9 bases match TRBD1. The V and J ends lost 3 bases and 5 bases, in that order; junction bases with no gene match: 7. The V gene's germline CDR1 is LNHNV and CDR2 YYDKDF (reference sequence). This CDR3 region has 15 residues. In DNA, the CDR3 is TGTGCCACCAGCAGTTTGGGACAGGGTGCCGAGACCCAGTACTTC. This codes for CATSSLGQGAETQYF.

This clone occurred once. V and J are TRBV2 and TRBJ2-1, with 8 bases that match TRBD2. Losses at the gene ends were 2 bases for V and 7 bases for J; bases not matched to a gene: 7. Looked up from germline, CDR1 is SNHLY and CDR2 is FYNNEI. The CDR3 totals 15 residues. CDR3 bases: TGTGCCAGCAGTGAACGTAGCGGGATGGTAAATGAGCAGTTCTTC. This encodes CASSERSGMVNEQFF.

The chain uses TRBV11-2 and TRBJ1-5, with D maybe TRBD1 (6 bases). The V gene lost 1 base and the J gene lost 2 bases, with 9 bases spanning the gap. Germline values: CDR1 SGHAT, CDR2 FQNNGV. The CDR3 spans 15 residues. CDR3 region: CASSLAGGGNQPQHF. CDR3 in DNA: TGTGCCAGCAGCTTAGCGGGGGGCGGCAATCAGCCCCAGCATTTT.

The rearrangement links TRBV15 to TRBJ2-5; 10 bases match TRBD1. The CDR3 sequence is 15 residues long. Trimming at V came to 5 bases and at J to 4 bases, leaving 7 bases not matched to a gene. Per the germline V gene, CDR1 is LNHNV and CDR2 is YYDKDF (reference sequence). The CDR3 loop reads CATSGRDRGLETQYF. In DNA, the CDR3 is TGTGCCACCAGCGGCCGGGACAGGGGATTAGAGACCCAGTACTTC.

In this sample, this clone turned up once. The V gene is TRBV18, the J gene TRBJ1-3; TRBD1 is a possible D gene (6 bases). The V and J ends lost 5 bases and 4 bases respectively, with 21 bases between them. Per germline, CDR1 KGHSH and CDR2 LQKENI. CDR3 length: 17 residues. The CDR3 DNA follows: TGTGCCAGCTCAGCTTTGGAACAGGGACGCGGAGGAAACACCATATATTTT. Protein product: CASSALEQGRGGNTIYF.

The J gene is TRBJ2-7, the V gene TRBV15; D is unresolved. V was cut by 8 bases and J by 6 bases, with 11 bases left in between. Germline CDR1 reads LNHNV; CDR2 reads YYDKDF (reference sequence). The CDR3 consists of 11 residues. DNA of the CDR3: TGTGCCACCTTACAGATACTCGAGCAGTACTTC. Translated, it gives CATLQILEQYF.

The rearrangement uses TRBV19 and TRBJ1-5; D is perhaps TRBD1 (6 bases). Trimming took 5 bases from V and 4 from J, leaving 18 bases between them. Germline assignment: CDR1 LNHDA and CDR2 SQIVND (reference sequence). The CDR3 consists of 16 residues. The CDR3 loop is CASSVGVTGGNQPQHF. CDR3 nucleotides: TGTGCCAGTAGTGTAGGGGTGACAGGAGGTAATCAGCCCCAGCATTTT.